The entry that follows covers one T cell receptor (beta chain) sequence. Its antigen is unknown. Combining a sample-barcoded 5' primer with a J-beta primer mix, a second PCR ran for 7 to 11 cycles. TCRdb redid the calling of the 5' RACE reads with MiXCR, one entry per CDR3 protein. The repertoire holds 800,000 to 950,000 distinct CDR3 sequences, with under 40% as singletons. This entry is derived from a study of blood T cells in healthy people across ages. Study results and caveats: Unsorted PBMCs prevented conclusive naive versus antigen-experienced comparison.

Healthy Caucasian individuals from Russia aged about 6 to 95 served as donors. Each sample used at least 6.5 million PBMCs. Total RNA extraction produced at least 6 micrograms (per sample) for the study. This CDR3 contains 15 residues. The ends were cut back, 5 bases at V and 2 bases at J, with 10 bases in the middle. The sequencing sample was made of blood. The clonotype comes from a man younger than 35 in good health. V usage is TRBV12-3 or TRBV12-4 and J usage is TRBJ1-6; possible D gene TRBD1, 6 bases. CDR3 protein: CASSPGVPYNSPLHF. The CDR3 DNA sequence: TGTGCCAGCAGTCCAGGGGTTCCCTATAATTCACCCCTCCACTTT.